The subject of this entry is one TCR beta chain. The record originates from a study of blood T cells in healthy people across ages. Germline CDR1 MGHRA, CDR2 YSYEKL. CDR3 length: 15 amino acids. The ends were cut back, 4 bases at V and 1 base at J, with 12 bases in the middle. Through a sample-barcoded 5' primer and a J-beta primer mix, a second PCR was run for 7 to 11 cycles. MiXCR was run by TCRdb on the 5' RACE reads, yielding one entry per CDR3 protein. The sample lists around 940,000 distinct CDR3 sequences; 51% were seen once. The specimen sequenced was blood. The chain is built from TRBV4-1 and TRBJ2-3; D gene ambiguous. This sequence was found in a woman aged 55-69 years in good health. DNA of the CDR3: TGCGCCAGCAGCCTCCCAAATCCGGGCACAGATACGCAGTATTTT. This codes for CASSLPNPGTDTQYF.